Included here is one T cell receptor (beta chain) sequence, with context. Stated treatment: about 20 received Ad26.COV2.S at low or high dose, single or two shots; 5 received placebo; per-sample allocation not given. Day 63 following the first vaccine or placebo injection was when the samples were taken. The record originates from a study of Ad26.COV2.S vaccination and SARS-CoV-2 variants. Here immunoSEQ multiplex PCR was the method, and the copy in TCRdb shows in-frame clones only, minus some. The sample shows about 430,000 clones, about nine tenths of them seen only once. The CDR3 has 16 residues. The sequence came from a person aged 18-65 years who received the Ad26.COV2.S COVID-19 vaccine or a placebo. The chain uses TRBV7-5 and TRBJ2-7; TRBD2 is taken as the D call from the table, unchecked against the DNA. TRBV7-5 is reported as a pseudogene. Source: peripheral blood, taken in a trial of Ad26.COV2.S vaccine versus placebo. The CDR3 protein is CARSWLPRGGSYEQYF. As DNA, the CDR3 is TGTGCCAGAAGCTGGCTCCCAAGGGGGGGGTCCTACGAGCAGTACTTC.